This TCR beta chain was obtained from a study of T cell repertoires in cytomegalovirus infection. As for the study in general: Matching HLA type, along with CMV infection, was indicated by public TCR beta signatures. General study findings and limits: Adding up the frequency of public TCR beta families identified people who carried CMV plus the relevant HLA. CMV-specific TCR beta clonotypes restricted by HLA-C were the ones dominating the ex vivo response.

As to this clonotype: Its antigen is not identified.

TCRdb reanalysed the reads using MiXCR and keeps one entry per CDR3 protein. The sample yields 200,000 or so distinct CDR3 sequences, roughly 19% seen once. This CDR3 spans 14 amino acids. Germline V gives CDR1 LNHDA, CDR2 SQIVND (reference sequence). V was pared by 8 bases and J by 0 bases, with 12 bases between. The sample comprised PBMCs. J is TRBJ2-3 and V is TRBV19; D not resolved. The TCR was taken from a human donor in good health (CMV status not recorded). Some clones in this sample may be carry-over from other donors' samples. The CDR3: CASAIGTSTDTQYF. The DNA for the CDR3 is TGTGCCAGTGCCATTGGAACCAGCACAGATACGCAGTATTTT. The entire variable domain, with the rest obtained from reference TRBV19 and TRBJ2-3, is as follows: DGGITQSPKYLFRKEGQNVTLSCEQNLNHDAMYWYRQDPGQGLRLIYYSQIVNDFQKGDIAEGYSVSREKKESFPLTVTSAQKNPTAFYLCASAIGTSTDTQYFGPGTRLTVL.